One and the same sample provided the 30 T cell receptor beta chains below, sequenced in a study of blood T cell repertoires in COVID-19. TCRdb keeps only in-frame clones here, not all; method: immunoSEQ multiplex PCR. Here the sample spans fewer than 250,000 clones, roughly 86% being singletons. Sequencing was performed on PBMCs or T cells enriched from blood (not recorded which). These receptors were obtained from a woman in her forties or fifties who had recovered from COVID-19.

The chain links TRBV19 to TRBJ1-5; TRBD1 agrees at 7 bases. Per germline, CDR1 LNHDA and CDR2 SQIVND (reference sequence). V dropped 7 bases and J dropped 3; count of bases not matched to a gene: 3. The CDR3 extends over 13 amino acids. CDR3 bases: TGTGCCAGTACGGGACAGATCAATCAGCCCCAGCATTTT. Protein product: CASTGQINQPQHF.

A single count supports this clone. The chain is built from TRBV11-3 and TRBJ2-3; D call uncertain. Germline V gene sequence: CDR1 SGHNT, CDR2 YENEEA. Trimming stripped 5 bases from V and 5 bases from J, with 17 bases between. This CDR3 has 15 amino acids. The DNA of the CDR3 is TGTGCCAGCAGCCCCAGTATCCGGAGAGGAGATACGCAGTATTTT. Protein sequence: CASSPSIRRGDTQYF.

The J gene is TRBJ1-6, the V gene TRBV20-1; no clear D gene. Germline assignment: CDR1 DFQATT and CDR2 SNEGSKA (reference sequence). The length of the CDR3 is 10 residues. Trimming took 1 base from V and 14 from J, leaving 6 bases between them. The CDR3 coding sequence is TGCAGTGCTAGAGGGCGGTCCCTCCACTTT. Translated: CSARGRSLHF.

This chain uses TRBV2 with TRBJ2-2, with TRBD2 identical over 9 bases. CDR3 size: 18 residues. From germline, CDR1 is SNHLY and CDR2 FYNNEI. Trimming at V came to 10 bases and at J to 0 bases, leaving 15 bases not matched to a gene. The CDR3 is CAIQGVSGRSTNTGELFF. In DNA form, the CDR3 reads TGTGCCATCCAAGGGGTCAGCGGGAGGAGTACGAACACCGGGGAGCTGTTTTTT.

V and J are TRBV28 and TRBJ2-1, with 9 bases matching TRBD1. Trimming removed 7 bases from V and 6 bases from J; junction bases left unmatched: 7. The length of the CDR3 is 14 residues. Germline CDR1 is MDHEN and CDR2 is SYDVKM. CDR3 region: CASTPGQGFNEQFF. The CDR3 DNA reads TGTGCCAGCACCCCGGGACAGGGCTTCAATGAGCAGTTCTTC. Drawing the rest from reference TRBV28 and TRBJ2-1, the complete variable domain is DVKVTQSSRYLVKRTGEKVFLECVQDMDHENMFWYRQDPGLGLRLIYFSYDVKMKEKGDIPEGYSVSREKKERFSLILESASTNQTSMYLCASTPGQGFNEQFFGPGTRLTVL.

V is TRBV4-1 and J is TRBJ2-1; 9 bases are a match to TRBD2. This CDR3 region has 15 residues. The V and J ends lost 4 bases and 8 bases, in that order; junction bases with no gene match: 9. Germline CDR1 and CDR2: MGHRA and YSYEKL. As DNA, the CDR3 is TGCGCCAGCAGCCTCCGGTCTAGCGGGACGGATGAGCAGTTCTTC. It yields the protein CASSLRSSGTDEQFF.

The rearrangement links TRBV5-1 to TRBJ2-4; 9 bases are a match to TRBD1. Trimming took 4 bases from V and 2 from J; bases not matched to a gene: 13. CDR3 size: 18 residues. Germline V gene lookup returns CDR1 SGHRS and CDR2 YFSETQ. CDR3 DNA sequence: TGCGCCAGCAGCCCCACCGGGACAGGGTGGGAGTCCAAAAACATTCAGTACTTC. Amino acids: CASSPTGTGWESKNIQYF.

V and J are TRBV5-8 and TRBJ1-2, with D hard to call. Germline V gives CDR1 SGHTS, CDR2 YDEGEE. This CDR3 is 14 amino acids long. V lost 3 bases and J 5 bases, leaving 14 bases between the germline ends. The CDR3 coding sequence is TGTGCCAGCAGCTCCCCGACGAGGGCATATGGCTACACCTTC. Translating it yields CASSSPTRAYGYTF.

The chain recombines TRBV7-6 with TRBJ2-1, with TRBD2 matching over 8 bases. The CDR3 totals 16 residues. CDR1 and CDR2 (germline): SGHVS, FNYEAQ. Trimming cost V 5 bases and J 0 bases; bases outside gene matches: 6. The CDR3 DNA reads TGTGCCAGCAGCCGACGGGGGGGCAGCTCCTACAATGAGCAGTTCTTC. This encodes CASSRRGGSSYNEQFF.

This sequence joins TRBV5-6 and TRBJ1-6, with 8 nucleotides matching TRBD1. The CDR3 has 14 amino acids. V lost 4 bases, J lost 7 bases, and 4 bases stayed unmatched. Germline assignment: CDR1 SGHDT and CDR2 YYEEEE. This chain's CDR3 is CASSPDRGNSPLHF. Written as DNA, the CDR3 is TGTGCCAGCAGCCCCGACAGGGGAAATTCACCCCTCCACTTT.

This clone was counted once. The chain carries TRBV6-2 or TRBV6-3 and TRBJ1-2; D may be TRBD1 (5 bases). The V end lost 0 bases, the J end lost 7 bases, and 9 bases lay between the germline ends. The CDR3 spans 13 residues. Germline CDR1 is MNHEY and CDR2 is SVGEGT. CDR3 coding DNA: TGTGCCAGCAGTTACTCAGGGGTTCCTGGCTACACCTTC. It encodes CASSYSGVPGYTF.

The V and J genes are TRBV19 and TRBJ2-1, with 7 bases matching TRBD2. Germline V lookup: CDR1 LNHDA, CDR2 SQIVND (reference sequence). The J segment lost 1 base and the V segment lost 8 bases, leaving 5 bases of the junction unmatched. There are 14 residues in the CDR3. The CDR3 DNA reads TGTGCCAGTGGGGGGGGTCGATCCTACAATGAGCAGTTCTTC. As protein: CASGGGRSYNEQFF.

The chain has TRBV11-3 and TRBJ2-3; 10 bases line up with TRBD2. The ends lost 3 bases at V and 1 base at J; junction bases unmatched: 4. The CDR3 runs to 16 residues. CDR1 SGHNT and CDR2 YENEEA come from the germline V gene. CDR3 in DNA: TGTGCCAGCAGCTTTTTAGCGGGGGGCCGCACAGATACGCAGTATTTT. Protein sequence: CASSFLAGGRTDTQYF.

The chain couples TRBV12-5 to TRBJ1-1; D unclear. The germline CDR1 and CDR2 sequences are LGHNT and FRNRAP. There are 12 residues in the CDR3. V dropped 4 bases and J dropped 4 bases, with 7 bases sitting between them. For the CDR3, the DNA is TGTGCTAGTGGTTGGAGTGGCACTGAAGCTTTCTTT. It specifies CASGWSGTEAFF.

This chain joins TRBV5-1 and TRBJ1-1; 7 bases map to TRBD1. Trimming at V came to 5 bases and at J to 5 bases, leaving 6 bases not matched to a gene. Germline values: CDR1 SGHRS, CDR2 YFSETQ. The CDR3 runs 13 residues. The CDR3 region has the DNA TGCGCCAGCAGACAGGGGTCCGGGACTGAAGCTTTCTTT. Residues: CASRQGSGTEAFF.

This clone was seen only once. The CDR3: CASSPKFDEQFF. The DNA for the CDR3 is TGTGCCAGCTCACCAAAATTCGATGAGCAGTTCTTC. This rearrangement joins TRBV18 to TRBJ2-1, with D unresolved. V gave up 2 bases and J gave up 8 bases, with 7 bases separating them. Looked up from germline, CDR1 is KGHSH and CDR2 is LQKENI. This CDR3 is 12 amino acids long. Complete variable domain (other parts from reference TRBV18 and TRBJ2-1): NAGVMQNPRHLVRRRGQEARLRCSPMKGHSHVYWYRQLPEEGLKFMVYLQKENIIDESGMPKERFSAEFPKEGPSILRIQQVVRGDSAAYFCASSPKFDEQFFGPGTRLTVL.

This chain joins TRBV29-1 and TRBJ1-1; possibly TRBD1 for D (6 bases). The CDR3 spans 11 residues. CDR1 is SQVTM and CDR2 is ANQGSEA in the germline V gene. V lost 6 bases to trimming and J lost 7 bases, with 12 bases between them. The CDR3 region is CSVARTVEAFF. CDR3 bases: TGCAGCGTAGCCCGGACAGTTGAAGCTTTCTTT.

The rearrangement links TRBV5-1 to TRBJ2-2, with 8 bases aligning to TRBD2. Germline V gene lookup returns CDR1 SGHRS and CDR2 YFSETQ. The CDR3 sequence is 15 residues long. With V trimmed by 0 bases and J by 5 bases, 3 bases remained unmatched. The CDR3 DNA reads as TGCGCCAGCAGCTTGGGGACTAGCTCGACCGGGGAGCTGTTTTTT. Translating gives CASSLGTSSTGELFF. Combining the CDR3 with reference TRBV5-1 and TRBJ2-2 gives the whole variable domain KAGVTQTPRYLIKTRGQQVTLSCSPISGHRSVSWYQQTPGQGLQFLFEYFSETQRNKGNFPGRFSGRQFSNSRSEMNVSTLELGDSALYLCASSLGTSSTGELFFGEGSRLTVL.

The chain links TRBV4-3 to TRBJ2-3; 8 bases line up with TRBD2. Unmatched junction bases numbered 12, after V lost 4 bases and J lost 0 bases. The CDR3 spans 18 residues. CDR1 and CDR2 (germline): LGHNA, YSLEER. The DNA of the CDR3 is TGCGCCAGCAGCCTCCGGAGCGGGGGATTCGTTAGCACAGATACGCAGTATTTT. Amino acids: CASSLRSGGFVSTDTQYF.

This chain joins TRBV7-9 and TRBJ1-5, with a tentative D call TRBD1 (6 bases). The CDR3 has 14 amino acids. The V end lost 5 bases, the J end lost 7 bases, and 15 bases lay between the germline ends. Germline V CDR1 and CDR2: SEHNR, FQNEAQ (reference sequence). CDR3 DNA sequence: TGTGCCAGCAGCCCAGGGGAGACGTTCCAGCCCCAGCATTTT. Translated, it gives CASSPGETFQPQHF.

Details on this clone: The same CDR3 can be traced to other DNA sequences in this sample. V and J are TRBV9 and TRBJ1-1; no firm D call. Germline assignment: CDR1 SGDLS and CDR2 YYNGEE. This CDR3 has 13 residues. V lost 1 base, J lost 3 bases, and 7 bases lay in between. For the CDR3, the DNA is TGTGCCAGCAGCGTAACGGGGTACACTGAAGCTTTCTTT. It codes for CASSVTGYTEAFF.

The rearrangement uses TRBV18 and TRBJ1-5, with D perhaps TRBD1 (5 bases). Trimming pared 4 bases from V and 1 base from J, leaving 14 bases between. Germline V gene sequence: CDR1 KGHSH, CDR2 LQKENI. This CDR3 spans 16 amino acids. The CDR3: CASSLSSGGSNQPQHF. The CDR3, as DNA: TGTGCCAGCTCACTTTCCTCTGGGGGGAGCAATCAGCCCCAGCATTTT.

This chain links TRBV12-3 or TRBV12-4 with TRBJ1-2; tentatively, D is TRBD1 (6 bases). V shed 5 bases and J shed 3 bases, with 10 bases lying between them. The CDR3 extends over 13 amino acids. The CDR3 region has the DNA TGTGCCAGCAGTCTTACAGGGCACTATGGCTACACCTTC. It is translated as CASSLTGHYGYTF.

CDR3 sequence: CASSIRTGAAPYNYGYTF. CDR3 DNA sequence: TGTGCCAGTAGTATCCGGACAGGGGCGGCCCCCTATAACTATGGCTACACCTTC. The chain carries TRBV19 and TRBJ1-2; 9 nucleotides line up with TRBD1. Per the germline V gene, CDR1 is LNHDA and CDR2 is SQIVND (reference sequence). V shed 3 bases and J 1 base; nucleotides not matched to a gene: 12. The CDR3 consists of 18 residues.

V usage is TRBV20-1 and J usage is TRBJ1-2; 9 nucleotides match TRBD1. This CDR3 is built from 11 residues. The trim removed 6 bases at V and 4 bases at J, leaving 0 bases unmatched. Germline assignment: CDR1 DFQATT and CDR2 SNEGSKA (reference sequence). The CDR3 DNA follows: TGCAGTGCGACAGGGGGCTATGGCTACACCTTC. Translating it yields CSATGGYGYTF.

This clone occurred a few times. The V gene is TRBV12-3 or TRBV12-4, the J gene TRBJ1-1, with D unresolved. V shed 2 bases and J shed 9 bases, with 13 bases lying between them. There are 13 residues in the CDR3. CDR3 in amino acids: CASSLFIQEKAFF. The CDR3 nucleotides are TGTGCCAGCAGTTTATTTATTCAGGAAAAAGCTTTCTTT.

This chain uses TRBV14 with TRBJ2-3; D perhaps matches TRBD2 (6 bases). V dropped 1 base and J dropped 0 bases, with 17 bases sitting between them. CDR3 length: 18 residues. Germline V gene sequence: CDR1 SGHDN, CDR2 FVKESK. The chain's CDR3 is CASSQAVRGRGSTDTQYF. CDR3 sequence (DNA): TGTGCCAGCAGCCAAGCTGTTCGGGGGAGAGGGAGCACAGATACGCAGTATTTT. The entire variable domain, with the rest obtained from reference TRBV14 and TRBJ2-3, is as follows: EAGVTQFPSHSVIEKGQTVTLRCDPISGHDNLYWYRRVMGKEIKFLLHFVKESKQDESGMPNNRFLAERTGGTYSTLKVQPAELEDSGVYFCASSQAVRGRGSTDTQYFGPGTRLTVL.

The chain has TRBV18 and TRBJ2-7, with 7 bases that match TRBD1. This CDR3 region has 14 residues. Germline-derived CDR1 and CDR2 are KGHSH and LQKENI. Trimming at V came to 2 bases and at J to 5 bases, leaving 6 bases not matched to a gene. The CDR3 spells CASSPGTVSHEQYF. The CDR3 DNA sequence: TGTGCCAGCTCACCAGGGACAGTTTCCCACGAGCAGTACTTC.

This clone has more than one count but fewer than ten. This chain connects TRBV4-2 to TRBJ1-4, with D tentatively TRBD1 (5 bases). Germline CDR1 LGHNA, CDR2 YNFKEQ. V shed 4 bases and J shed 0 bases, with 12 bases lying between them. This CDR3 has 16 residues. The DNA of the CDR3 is TGTGCCAGCAGCCGCCCTCGGGGGGCAACTAATGAAAAACTGTTTTTT. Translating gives CASSRPRGATNEKLFF.

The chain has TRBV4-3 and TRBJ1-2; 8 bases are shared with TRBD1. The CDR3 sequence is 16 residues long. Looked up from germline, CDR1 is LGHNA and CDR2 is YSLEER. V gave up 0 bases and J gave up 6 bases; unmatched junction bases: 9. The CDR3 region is CASSQDVGPGGNGYTF. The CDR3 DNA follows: TGCGCCAGCAGCCAAGATGTCGGTCCAGGGGGCAATGGCTACACCTTC.